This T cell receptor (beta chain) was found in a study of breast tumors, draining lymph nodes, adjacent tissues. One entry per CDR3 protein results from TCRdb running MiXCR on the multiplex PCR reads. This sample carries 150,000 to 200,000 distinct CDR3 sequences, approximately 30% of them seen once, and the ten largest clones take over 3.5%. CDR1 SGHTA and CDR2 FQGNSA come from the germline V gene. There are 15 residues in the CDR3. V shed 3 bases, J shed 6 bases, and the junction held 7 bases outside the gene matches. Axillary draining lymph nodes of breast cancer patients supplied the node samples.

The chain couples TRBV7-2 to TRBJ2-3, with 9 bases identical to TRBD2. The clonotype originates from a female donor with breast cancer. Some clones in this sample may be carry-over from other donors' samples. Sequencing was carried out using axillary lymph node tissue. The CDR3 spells CASSFSSGAGDTQYF. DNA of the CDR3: TGTGCCAGCAGCTTCTCTAGCGGGGCGGGCGATACGCAGTATTTT.